Shown below are 2 T cell receptor beta chains from a single sample sequenced in a study of blood T cell repertoires in COVID-19. This table comes from immunoSEQ multiplex PCR, and its TCRdb copy is limited to in-frame clones, with some not included. The sample includes over 60,000 clones, approximately 84% of them seen just once. Sequencing was performed on peripheral blood. The receptors originated from a man between 65 and 79 years old with active or convalescent COVID-19.

The genes are TRBV28 and TRBJ2-4; D is possibly TRBD1 (5 bases). The CDR3 consists of 17 residues. The germline CDR1 and CDR2 sequences are MDHEN and SYDVKM. Trimming took 5 bases from V and 2 from J, leaving 19 bases between them. As DNA, the CDR3 is TGTGCCAGCAGTCCCCCGTTCAGGGCGAGTACCAAAAACATTCAGTACTTC. Translation gives CASSPPFRASTKNIQYF.

This clone has just one count. The CDR3 DNA is TGTGCCAGCAGTTACTCGATACCGCGCAGGGGCCACGAGCAGTACTTC. Translating it yields CASSYSIPRRGHEQYF. The gene calls are TRBV6-5 and TRBJ2-7, with D possibly TRBD1 on 6 matching bases. This CDR3 has 16 residues. Germline loops: CDR1 MNHEY, CDR2 SVGAGI. Trimming cost V 0 bases and J 5 bases, with 17 bases left between them.